The T cell receptor (beta chain) under discussion was sequenced for a study of blood T cells in healthy people across ages. Germline CDR1 is SGDLS and CDR2 is YYNGEE. CDR3 length: 15 residues. The V gene lost 0 bases and the J gene lost 2 bases, with 11 bases spanning the gap. Primed by a sample-barcoded 5' primer and a J-beta primer mix, a second PCR proceeded for about 6 to 12 cycles. TCRdb re-called the 5' RACE reads with MiXCR, one entry per CDR3 protein. The sample holds 1,300,000 or so distinct CDR3 sequences, around 59% seen once. The sample was blood. The TCR was taken from a man aged 18-30 years in good health. The chain couples TRBV9 to TRBJ2-5; no clear D. The CDR3 DNA reads TGTGCCAGCAGCGTAGGTGGGCTGGGGCAAGAGACCCAGTACTTC. Protein product: CASSVGGLGQETQYF. Full variable domain (remainder filled in from reference TRBV9 and TRBJ2-5): DSGVTQTPKHLITATGQRVTLRCSPRSGDLSVYWYQQSLDQGLQFLIQYYNGEERAKGNILERFSAQQFPDLHSELNLSSLELGDSALYFCASSVGGLGQETQYFGPGTRLLVL.